Below are 14 T cell receptor beta chains sequenced from a single sample in a study of CD8+CD57+ T cells in acquired aplastic anemia. The patients chosen for sequencing had shown expansion of CD8+CD57+ cells (detected by flow cytometry). For CDR3 and TCR beta VDJ profiling, genomic DNA was the template used. TCRdb processed the reads anew with MiXCR; each CDR3 protein has one entry. The data hold 200,000 or so distinct CDR3 sequences, with around three fifths observed a single time. The sequenced sample consisted of sorted CD4+, CD8+, or CD8+CD57+ T cells (not recorded which) from PBMCs. Receptor source: a human donor with aplastic anemia.

The chain recombines TRBV12-5 with TRBJ2-7; TRBD1 matches at 7 bases. The CDR3 length is 14 residues. Germline assignment: CDR1 LGHNT and CDR2 FRNRAP. V was clipped by 7 bases and J by 0 bases; unmatched bases: 6. CDR3 amino acids: CASVSDRDSYEQYF. CDR3 nucleotide sequence: TGTGCTAGTGTCTCCGACAGGGACTCCTACGAGCAGTACTTC.

The CDR3 loop reads CASRSSRQGVRETQYF. DNA for the CDR3: TGTGCCAGCAGATCGTCTCGGCAGGGTGTTAGAGAGACCCAGTACTTC. The gene calls are TRBV6-5 and TRBJ2-5, with D possibly matching TRBD1 (5 bases). V lost 6 bases and J lost 4, with 21 bases in between. Looked up from germline, CDR1 is MNHEY and CDR2 is SVGAGI. The CDR3 is 16 residues long.

The chain combines TRBV10-3 with TRBJ1-3; D might be TRBD1 (5 bases). The CDR3 runs to 13 residues. In germline, CDR1 is ENHRY, CDR2 SYGVKD. V lost 10 bases and J 2 bases, leaving 12 bases between the germline ends. The CDR3 protein is CATQLGAGNTIYF. In nucleotides, the CDR3 is TGTGCCACCCAGCTAGGGGCTGGAAACACCATATATTTT.

The chain is built from TRBV29-1 and TRBJ2-1; tentatively, D is TRBD1 or TRBD2 (6 bases each). Germline CDR1 reads SQVTM; CDR2 reads ANQGSEA. Trimming removed 6 bases at V and 7 bases at J, with 13 bases between. The CDR3 sequence is 12 residues long. CDR3 residues: CSVEEGGNEQFF. CDR3 bases: TGCAGCGTGGAGGAGGGGGGAAATGAGCAGTTCTTC.

The V and J genes are TRBV6-5 and TRBJ2-1; D may be TRBD2 (6 bases). CDR1 is MNHEY, CDR2 SVGAGI, per germline. The length of the CDR3 is 12 residues. With 8 bases removed from V and 9 bases from J, the gap between germline ends came to 14 bases. As DNA, the CDR3 is TGTGCCAGCGGGGGACTTGAACGTGAGCAGTTCTTC. It is translated as CASGGLEREQFF.

V and J are TRBV12-3 or TRBV12-4 and TRBJ2-1, with D perhaps matching TRBD1 (6 bases). V lost 2 bases to trimming and J lost 9 bases, with 14 bases between them. The CDR3 is 14 residues long. The CDR3 loop is CASSLSGTGFEQFF. The DNA of the CDR3 is TGTGCCAGCAGTTTATCGGGAACAGGGTTTGAGCAGTTCTTC.

This clonotype was found many times. The chain uses TRBV7-3 and TRBJ2-1; tentatively, D is TRBD1 or TRBD2 (5 bases each). Germline loops: CDR1 SGHTA, CDR2 FQGTGA. CDR3 size: 15 residues. V gave up 2 bases and J gave up 0 bases, with 8 bases separating them. The CDR3 DNA reads as TGTGCCAGCAGCTTAGAGGGGAGCTCCTACAATGAGCAGTTCTTC. Translating gives CASSLEGSSYNEQFF.

The CDR3 DNA follows: TGTGCCACCAGCAGAGATTCGGGACACAGCTTTAACTATGGCTACACCTTC. Residues: CATSRDSGHSFNYGYTF. The chain uses TRBV15 and TRBJ1-2; D possibly corresponds to TRBD1 (6 bases). V was trimmed by 0 bases and J by 1 base, leaving 15 bases between them. The CDR3 length is 17 residues. Per the germline V gene, CDR1 is LNHNV and CDR2 is YYDKDF (reference sequence). The full variable domain, rest sourced from reference TRBV15 and TRBJ1-2, is DAMVIQNPRYQVTQFGKPVTLSCSQTLNHNVMYWYQQKSSQAPKLLFHYYDKDFNNEADTPDNFQSRRPNTSFCFLDIRSPGLGDTAMYLCATSRDSGHSFNYGYTFGSGTRLTVV.

The V call is TRBV19, the J call TRBJ2-3; D not certain. The V gene lost 3 bases and the J gene lost 0 bases, with 16 bases spanning the gap. The CDR3 spans 17 residues. The germline gives CDR1 LNHDA, CDR2 SQIVND (reference sequence). The CDR3 region is CASSIELATRSTDTQYF. In DNA form, the CDR3 reads TGTGCCAGTAGTATCGAGCTCGCCACTCGAAGCACAGATACGCAGTATTTT. Drawing the rest from reference TRBV19 and TRBJ2-3, the complete variable domain is DGGITQSPKYLFRKEGQNVTLSCEQNLNHDAMYWYRQDPGQGLRLIYYSQIVNDFQKGDIAEGYSVSREKKESFPLTVTSAQKNPTAFYLCASSIELATRSTDTQYFGPGTRLTVL.

The chain couples TRBV2 to TRBJ2-7, with D unresolved. Per the germline V gene, CDR1 is SNHLY and CDR2 is FYNNEI. The CDR3 is 12 residues long. V was clipped by 1 base and J by 7 bases, with 8 bases between them. CDR3 coding DNA: TGTGCCAGCAGTGAAGGATCGCGGGAGCAGTACTTC. As protein: CASSEGSREQYF. The full variable domain, with the rest looked up from reference TRBV2 and TRBJ2-7, is EPEVTQTPSHQVTQMGQEVILRCVPISNHLYFYWYRQILGQKVEFLVSFYNNEISEKSEIFDDQFSVERPDGSNFTLKIRSTKLEDSAMYFCASSEGSREQYFGPGTRLTVT.

In this sample, this clonotype turned up many times. The chain joins TRBV7-9 to TRBJ2-2; 10 positions match TRBD1. V was clipped by 2 bases and J by 4 bases; unmatched bases: 4. The CDR3 has 16 residues. The germline gives CDR1 SEHNR, CDR2 FQNEAQ (reference sequence). DNA of the CDR3: TGTGCCAGCAGCTTAACCGGGACAGGGGCCACCGGGGAGCTGTTTTTT. Encoded protein: CASSLTGTGATGELFF.

The rearrangement uses TRBV11-2 and TRBJ2-7, with TRBD1 matching over 11 bases. J lost 2 bases, V lost 1 base, and 4 bases had no gene match. The germline V gene encodes CDR1 SGHAT and CDR2 FQNNGV. The CDR3 is 16 residues long. This CDR3 is CASSLVWDRGAYEQYF. The CDR3 nucleotides are TGTGCCAGCAGCTTAGTTTGGGACAGGGGGGCCTACGAGCAGTACTTC.

V usage is TRBV7-2 and J usage is TRBJ1-4, with D hard to call. CDR1 is SGHTA, CDR2 FQGNSA, per germline. The CDR3 consists of 15 residues. The germline V and J ends were trimmed by 5 bases and 6 bases, with 16 bases remaining between them. CDR3: CASSRRLQVDEKLFF. CDR3 sequence (DNA): TGTGCCAGCAGCCGACGGCTCCAAGTGGATGAAAAACTGTTTTTT.

The chain is built from TRBV9 and TRBJ1-6, with D perhaps TRBD1 (5 bases). Trimming took off 6 bases at V and 0 bases at J, with 10 bases between the two ends. The length of the CDR3 is 15 residues. CDR1 SGDLS and CDR2 YYNGEE come from the germline V gene. The CDR3 reads CASTAGSSYNSPLHF. In nucleotides, the CDR3 is TGTGCCAGCACCGCAGGGAGCTCCTATAATTCACCCCTCCACTTT.